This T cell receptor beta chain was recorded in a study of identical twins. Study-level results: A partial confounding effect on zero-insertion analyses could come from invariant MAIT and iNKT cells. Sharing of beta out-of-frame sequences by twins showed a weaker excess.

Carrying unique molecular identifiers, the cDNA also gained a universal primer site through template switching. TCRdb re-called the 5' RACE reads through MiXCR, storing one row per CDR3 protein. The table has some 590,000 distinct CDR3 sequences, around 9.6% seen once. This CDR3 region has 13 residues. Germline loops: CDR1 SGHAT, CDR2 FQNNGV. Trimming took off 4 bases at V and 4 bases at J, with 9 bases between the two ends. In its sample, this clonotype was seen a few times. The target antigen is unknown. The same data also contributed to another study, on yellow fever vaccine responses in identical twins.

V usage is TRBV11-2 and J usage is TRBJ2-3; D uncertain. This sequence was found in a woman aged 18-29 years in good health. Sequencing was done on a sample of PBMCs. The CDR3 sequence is CASSSIPADTQYF. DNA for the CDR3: TGTGCCAGCAGCTCCATTCCCGCAGATACGCAGTATTTT.